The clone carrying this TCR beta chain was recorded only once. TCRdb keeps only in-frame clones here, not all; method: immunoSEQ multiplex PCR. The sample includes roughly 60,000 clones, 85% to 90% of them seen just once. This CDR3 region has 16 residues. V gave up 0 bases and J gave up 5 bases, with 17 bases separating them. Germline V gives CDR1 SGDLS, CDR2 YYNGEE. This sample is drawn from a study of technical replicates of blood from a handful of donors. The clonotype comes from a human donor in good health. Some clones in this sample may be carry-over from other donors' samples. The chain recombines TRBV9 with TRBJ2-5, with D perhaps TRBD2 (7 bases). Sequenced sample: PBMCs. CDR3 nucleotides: TGTGCCAGCAGCGTAGGACGCGTGGGGGGGCCTGAGACCCAGTACTTC. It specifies CASSVGRVGGPETQYF.